This T cell receptor (beta chain) was observed in a study of T-cell memory formation after mild COVID-19. Study at large: Across donors, TCR clusters were largely donor specific.

Using constant-segment primers, 5'RACE produced TCR alpha and TCR beta cDNA libraries carrying sample barcodes and UMIs. TCRdb re-analysed the 5' RACE reads in MiXCR, keeping a single row per CDR3 protein. Here the sample spans approximately 270,000 distinct CDR3 sequences, 15% to 20% being singletons. Looked up from germline, CDR1 is MGHDK and CDR2 is SYGVNS. This CDR3 is built from 13 residues. Trimming took 4 bases from V and 4 from J, leaving 8 bases between them. Comment on this clonotype: Its specificity is not known.

General study findings and limits: The pre-infection memory compartment contained some responding clones, suggesting cross-reactive memory joined. Specificity for SARS-CoV-2 was not confirmed among the second-wave clones peaking on day 37.

Specimen: PBMCs or a T cell subset sorted from them (not recorded which). This sequence joins TRBV25-1 and TRBJ2-1; D call uncertain. The sequence derives from a man younger than 30 who had mild COVID-19 (a few samples of this study predate the infection). Cell type and time point are not known. CDR3: CASSALQYNEQFF. Written as DNA, the CDR3 is TGTGCCAGCAGTGCACTGCAGTACAATGAGCAGTTCTTC.